The T cell receptor (beta chain) described here comes from a study of shared clonotypes between healthy human individuals. The overall study: Researchers assigned three CD4 naive, three CD4 memory, two CD8 naive and one CD8 memory plate to each donor.

Original data processing: Sequence data from immunoSEQ were junction-only and lacked quality scores; consequently, filtering differed. The repertoire was sequenced with immunoSEQ multiplex PCR; TCRdb's copy has only in-frame clones and lacks some. V, J and clone size are taken as reported in that table, and D and trimming were inferred from the DNA itself. The repertoire holds about 1.5 million clones, with 98% as singletons. The CDR3 has 11 amino acids. V was cut by 6 bases and J by 7 bases, with 9 bases left in between. Germline V gene lookup returns CDR1 DFQATT and CDR2 SNEGSKA (reference sequence). Every contributor of samples was a Caucasian grown-up residing in Nashville, Tennessee. This clone was detected once.

The genes are TRBV20-1 and TRBJ1-4, with a possible D match to TRBD1 (5 bases). What was sequenced was naive CD4+ T cells sorted from blood. Subset: CD45RA+ positively selected. This receptor was taken from a man younger than 45 in good health. The CDR3 DNA sequence: TGCAGTGCCCGACAGATTGAAAAACTGTTTTTT. This gives the protein CSARQIEKLFF.